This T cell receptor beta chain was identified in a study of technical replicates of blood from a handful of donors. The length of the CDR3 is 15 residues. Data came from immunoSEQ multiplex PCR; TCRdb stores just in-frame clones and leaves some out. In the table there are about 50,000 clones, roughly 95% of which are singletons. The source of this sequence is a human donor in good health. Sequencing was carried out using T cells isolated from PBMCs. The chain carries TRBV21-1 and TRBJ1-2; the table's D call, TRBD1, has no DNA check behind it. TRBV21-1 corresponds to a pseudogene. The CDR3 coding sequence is TGTGCCAGCAGCAAAGATTCAGGGGATAGGGGTGGCTACACCTTC. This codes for CASSKDSGDRGGYTF.